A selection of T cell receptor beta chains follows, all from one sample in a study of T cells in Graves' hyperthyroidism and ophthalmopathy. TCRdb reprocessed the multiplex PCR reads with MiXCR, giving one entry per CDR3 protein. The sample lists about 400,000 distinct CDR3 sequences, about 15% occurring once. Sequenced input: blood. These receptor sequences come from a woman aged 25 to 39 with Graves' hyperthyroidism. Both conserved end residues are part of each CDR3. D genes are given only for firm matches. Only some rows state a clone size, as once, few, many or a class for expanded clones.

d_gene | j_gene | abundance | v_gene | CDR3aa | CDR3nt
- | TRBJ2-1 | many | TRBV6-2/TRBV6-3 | CASSATTPNEQFF | TGTGCCAGCAGTGCCACAACGCCCAATGAGCAGTTCTTC
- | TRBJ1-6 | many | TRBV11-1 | CASSQTDQNSPLHF | TGTGCCAGCAGCCAGACGGATCAGAATTCACCCCTCCACTTT
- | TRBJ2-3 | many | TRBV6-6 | CASSYSVSTDTQYF | TGTGCCAGCAGTTACTCCGTGAGCACAGATACGCAGTATTTT
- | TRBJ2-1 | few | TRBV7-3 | CASRLSSGNEQFF | TGTGCCAGCAGATTAAGCTCGGGGAATGAGCAGTTCTTC
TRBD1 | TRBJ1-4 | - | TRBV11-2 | CASSPGTGGFEKLFF | TGTGCCAGCAGCCCTGGGACAGGGGGCTTTGAAAAACTGTTTTTT
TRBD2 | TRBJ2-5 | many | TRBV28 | CASKSSGGVETQYF | TGTGCCAGCAAATCTAGCGGTGGCGTAGAGACCCAGTACTTC
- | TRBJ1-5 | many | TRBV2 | CASKRGGANQPQHF | TGTGCCAGCAAACGGGGGGGCGCGAATCAGCCCCAGCATTTT
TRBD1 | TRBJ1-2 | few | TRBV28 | CATLTGTGGGYTF | TGTGCCACCTTGACCGGGACAGGGGGTGGCTACACCTTC
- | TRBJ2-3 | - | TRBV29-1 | CSVYTATTDTQYF | TGCAGCGTGTACACAGCAACCACAGATACGCAGTATTTT
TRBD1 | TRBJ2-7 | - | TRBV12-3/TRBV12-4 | CASSQQGLSYEQYF | TGTGCCAGCAGCCAACAGGGGTTATCCTACGAGCAGTACTTC
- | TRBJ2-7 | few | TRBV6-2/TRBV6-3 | CASSYGAVDSYEQYF | TGTGCCAGCAGTTACGGGGCAGTTGATTCCTACGAGCAGTACTTC
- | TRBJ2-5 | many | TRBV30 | CAWRGLTHQETQYF | TGTGCCTGGAGGGGGCTTACCCATCAAGAGACCCAGTACTTC
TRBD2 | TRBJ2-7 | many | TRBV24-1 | CATSDAGVWGTLKQYF | TGTGCCACCAGTGATGCGGGGGTATGGGGTACTCTCAAGCAGTACTTC
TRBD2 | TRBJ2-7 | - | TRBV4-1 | CASSHALAGVSYEQYF | TGCGCCAGCAGCCATGCCTTAGCGGGAGTCTCCTACGAGCAGTACTTC
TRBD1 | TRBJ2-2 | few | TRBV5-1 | CASSPRDRRHTGELFF | TGCGCCAGCAGCCCCCGGGACAGACGTCACACCGGGGAGCTGTTTTTT
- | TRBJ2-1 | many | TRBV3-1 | CASSQDSNNEQFF | TGTGCCAGCAGCCAAGACAGCAACAATGAGCAGTTCTTC
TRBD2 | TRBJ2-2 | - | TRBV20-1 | CSARDRLAGVTGELFF | TGCAGTGCTAGAGATCGGCTAGCGGGAGTGACCGGGGAGCTGTTTTTT
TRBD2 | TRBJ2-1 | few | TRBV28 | CASRSSGSGEQSF | TGCGCCAGCAGATCGAGCGGGAGCGGGGAGCAGTCCTTC
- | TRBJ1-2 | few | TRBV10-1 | CASRTLTDGYTF | TGCGCCAGCAGGACTTTGACGGATGGCTACACCTTC
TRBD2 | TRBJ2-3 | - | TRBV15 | CATSLLAGSTDTQYF | TGTGCCACCAGCCTTCTAGCGGGAAGCACAGATACGCAGTATTTT
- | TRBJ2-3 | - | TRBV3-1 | CASSQARADTQYF | TGTGCCAGCAGCCAAGCTCGGGCAGATACGCAGTATTTT
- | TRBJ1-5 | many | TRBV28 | CASITRATRGQPQHF | TGTGCCAGCATAACCCGGGCGACACGGGGTCAGCCCCAGCATTTT
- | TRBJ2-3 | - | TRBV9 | CASSVASGWDTQYF | TGTGCCAGCAGCGTAGCCAGCGGGTGGGATACGCAGTATTTT
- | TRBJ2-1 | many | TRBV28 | CASSLPDNSYNEQFF | TGTGCCAGCAGTTTGCCGGACAACTCCTACAATGAGCAGTTCTTC
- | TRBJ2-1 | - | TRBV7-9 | CASILTGRRGSYNEQFF | TGTGCCAGCATCCTCACGGGGCGGAGGGGATCCTACAATGAGCAGTTCTTC
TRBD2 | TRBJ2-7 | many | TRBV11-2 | CASSPGTNYEQYF | TGTGCCAGCAGCCCCGGGACTAACTACGAGCAGTACTTC
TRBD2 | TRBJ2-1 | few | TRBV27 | CASTETSGSIKNEQFF | TGTGCCAGCACCGAGACTAGCGGGAGTATTAAAAATGAGCAGTTCTTC
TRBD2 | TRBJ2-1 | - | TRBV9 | CASSVDTSGTIYNEQFF | TGTGCCAGCAGCGTAGATACTAGCGGGACAATTTACAATGAGCAGTTCTTC
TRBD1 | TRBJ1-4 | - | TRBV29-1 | CSVGDRVNEKLFF | TGCAGCGTTGGGGACAGAGTTAATGAAAAACTGTTTTTT
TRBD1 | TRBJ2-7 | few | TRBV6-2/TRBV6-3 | CATSSRTGRGEQYF | TGTGCCACCTCTTCTCGGACAGGGCGGGGCGAGCAGTACTTC
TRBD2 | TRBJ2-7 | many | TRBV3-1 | CASSQRLADSYEQYF | TGTGCCAGCAGCCAAAGACTAGCGGACTCCTACGAGCAGTACTTC
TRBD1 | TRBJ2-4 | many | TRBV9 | CASSAPYNRGREKNIQYF | TGTGCCAGCAGCGCTCCCTATAACAGGGGGCGAGAGAAAAACATTCAGTACTTC
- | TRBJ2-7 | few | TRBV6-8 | CASSYRFSFGNLYEQYF | TGTGCCAGCAGTTACAGATTTTCTTTTGGGAATCTATACGAGCAGTACTTC
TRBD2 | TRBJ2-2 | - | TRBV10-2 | CASGLAEFTGELFF | TGCGCCAGTGGACTAGCGGAGTTCACCGGGGAGCTGTTTTTT
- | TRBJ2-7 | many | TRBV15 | CATSGGPGHSSYEQYF | TGTGCCACCAGCGGGGGCCCGGGACACAGCTCCTACGAGCAGTACTTC
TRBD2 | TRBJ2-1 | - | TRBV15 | CATSPRQGLAYNEQFF | TGTGCCACCAGCCCCCGCCAGGGACTAGCGTACAATGAGCAGTTCTTC
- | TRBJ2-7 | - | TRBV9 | CASSVRGGLPSYEQYF | TGTGCCAGCAGCGTAAGGGGCGGACTCCCCTCCTACGAGCAGTACTTC
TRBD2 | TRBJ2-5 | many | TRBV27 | CASKRGSQETQYF | TGTGCCAGCAAGCGCGGGAGCCAAGAGACCCAGTACTTC